Listed below are T cell receptor beta chains from one sample, sequenced in a study of chemoradiotherapy in HPV16-positive cancers. The protocol was immunoSEQ multiplex PCR, while the TCRdb copy is restricted to in-frame clones and leaves out a portion. The sample records more than 11,000 clones, approximately 71% being singletons. This sample was taken from a patient who underwent chemoradiotherapy. The receptors come from a human donor with HPV-associated anogenital cancer. Each CDR3 is given with its conserved first and last residue. D genes are given only for firm matches. Size is omitted from some rows. Given values are once, few, many or a class for expanded clones.

clone_size: once; v_call: TRBV19; d_call: NA; j_call: TRBJ2-3; cdr3_aa: CASSIVETDTQYF; cdr3_nt: TGTGCCAGTAGTATTGTGGAGACAGATACGCAGTATTTT
clone_size: NA; v_call: TRBV7-7; d_call: NA; j_call: TRBJ2-2; cdr3_aa: CASSPATGTGELFF; cdr3_nt: TGTGCTAGCAGTCCCGCGACAGGCACCGGGGAGCTGTTTTTT
clone_size: NA; v_call: TRBV5-1; d_call: TRBD2; j_call: TRBJ2-3; cdr3_aa: CASSRTNLADTDTQYF; cdr3_nt: TGCGCCAGCAGCCGAACAAACCTAGCGGACACAGATACGCAGTATTTT
clone_size: few; v_call: TRBV14; d_call: NA; j_call: TRBJ1-2; cdr3_aa: CASSQASGRTYTF; cdr3_nt: TGTGCCAGCAGCCAAGCATCGGGACGTACCTACACCTTC
clone_size: NA; v_call: TRBV7-2; d_call: TRBD1; j_call: TRBJ2-5; cdr3_aa: CASSRQGVEETQYF; cdr3_nt: TGTGCCAGCAGCCGACAGGGGGTAGAGGAGACCCAGTACTTC
clone_size: NA; v_call: TRBV13; d_call: TRBD1; j_call: TRBJ1-2; cdr3_aa: CATTLAYRGGGNGYTF; cdr3_nt: TGTGCCACCACACTGGCCTACAGGGGTGGGGGCAATGGCTACACCTTC
clone_size: NA; v_call: TRBV28; d_call: NA; j_call: TRBJ2-2; cdr3_aa: CASSENTGELFF; cdr3_nt: TGTGCCAGCTCCGAGAACACCGGGGAGCTGTTTTTT
clone_size: NA; v_call: TRBV5-6; d_call: TRBD1; j_call: TRBJ2-7; cdr3_aa: CASSAGPGTGAFAYEQYF; cdr3_nt: TGTGCCAGCAGCGCGGGTCCCGGGACAGGAGCGTTCGCCTACGAGCAGTACTTC
clone_size: NA; v_call: TRBV7-8; d_call: NA; j_call: TRBJ1-1; cdr3_aa: CASSLSERNTEAFF; cdr3_nt: TGTGCCAGCAGCCTTAGCGAACGGAACACTGAAGCTTTCTTT
clone_size: NA; v_call: TRBV19; d_call: TRBD1; j_call: TRBJ2-7; cdr3_aa: CASSALPGQGYEQYF; cdr3_nt: TGTGCCAGTAGTGCGCTACCGGGACAGGGTTACGAGCAGTACTTC
clone_size: NA; v_call: TRBV7-3; d_call: NA; j_call: TRBJ1-2; cdr3_aa: CASSLCPGLNYGYTF; cdr3_nt: TGTGCCAGCAGCTTATGTCCGGGACTTAACTATGGCTACACCTTC
clone_size: NA; v_call: TRBV6-1; d_call: TRBD1; j_call: TRBJ1-6; cdr3_aa: CASSDRVVGNSPLHF; cdr3_nt: TGTGCCAGCAGCGACAGGGTAGTTGGAAATTCACCCCTCCACTTT
clone_size: NA; v_call: TRBV10-3; d_call: NA; j_call: TRBJ2-5; cdr3_aa: CAISKRPGDDFETQYF; cdr3_nt: TGTGCCATCAGTAAGCGACCAGGAGACGACTTTGAGACCCAGTACTTC
clone_size: NA; v_call: TRBV7-2; d_call: TRBD1; j_call: TRBJ1-6; cdr3_aa: CASSLGPGQGATYNSPLHF; cdr3_nt: TGTGCCAGCAGCTTAGGGCCGGGACAGGGGGCGACCTATAATTCACCCCTCCACTTT
clone_size: NA; v_call: TRBV5-4; d_call: TRBD1; j_call: TRBJ2-7; cdr3_aa: CASTKGAGGFSSNEQYF; cdr3_nt: TGTGCCAGCACCAAGGGGGCAGGGGGCTTTTCTAGTAACGAGCAGTACTTC
clone_size: NA; v_call: TRBV7-6; d_call: NA; j_call: TRBJ2-5; cdr3_aa: CASSLASLQETQYF; cdr3_nt: TGTGCCAGCAGCTTAGCCAGCCTCCAAGAGACCCAGTACTTC